The T cell receptor (beta chain) under discussion was sequenced for a study of T cell changes during pregnancy in multiple sclerosis. V was pared by 5 bases and J by 1 base, with 10 bases between. The length of the CDR3 is 14 residues. In germline, CDR1 is KGHSH, CDR2 LQKENI. Sequencing was performed with immunoSEQ multiplex PCR; in TCRdb, only in-frame clones are kept and a portion is missing. This sample has around 54,000 clones; about 90% occur once, and the top ten carry 0.61%. This chain uses TRBV18 with TRBJ2-3, with unresolved D. Material: CD4+ T cells from peripheral blood mononuclear cells, obtained after pregnancy. This sequence originates from a female donor in good health, enrolled as a control in a pregnancy study. The CDR3 nucleotides read TGTGCCAGCTCATCCCGCCAGGGCACAGATACGCAGTATTTT. Translation gives CASSSRQGTDTQYF. Based on the CDR3 plus reference TRBV18 and TRBJ2-3, the full variable domain is NAGVMQNPRHLVRRRGQEARLRCSPMKGHSHVYWYRQLPEEGLKFMVYLQKENIIDESGMPKERFSAEFPKEGPSILRIQQVVRGDSAAYFCASSSRQGTDTQYFGPGTRLTVL.